This T cell receptor beta chain was sequenced for a study of blood T cells in healthy people across ages (dated by TCRdb to between 2015 and 2016). Notes on the research overall: Template switching captured roughly one uniquely barcoded TCR beta cDNA molecule per two T cells in model experiments. Using deep sequencing normalized with unique cDNA molecular identifiers, the study measured how TCR beta repertoire diversity changes with age. Donors were grouped into four age groups: young (average roughly 17 years), middle-aged (approximately 41), aged (around 60) and long-lived (82). To avoid experimental bias, donors of different ages were spread randomly across the sequencing lanes. Two additional independent replicas of 1 million unique cDNA reads from the same blood draw were analyzed for two donors (one aged 18 to 30 and one aged 80 or older). Beyond this particular receptor, the publication reports: The CMV infection status of donors was not known, potentially confounding age-related changes in expanded clonotypes. Total diversity estimates from one million sequenced T cells were considered lower bounds and underestimates. Compared with the aged group, the long-lived group had more naive CD4+ T cells, fewer expanded clones and increased TCR diversity, a pattern suggesting age selection. Observed TCR beta diversity per million T cells fell roughly linearly with age, and a significant reduction was already apparent by age roughly 41. Because profiling used bulk unsorted PBMCs, naive and antigen-experienced compartments could not be compared conclusively. There was a strong correlation between observed TCR beta diversity and the percentage of naive T cells measured by flow cytometry.

Regarding this clonotype: Its antigen remains undetermined. Base qualities are not provided; no much larger clone lies one nucleotide away.

Library prep was done by 5' RACE. Instrument on record: Illumina HiSeq 2500. A second roughly 6 to 11 cycle PCR used a sample-barcoded 5' primer and a J-beta primer mix. A unique molecular identifier was introduced onto each TCR beta cDNA molecule by a template-switch 5' adaptor carrying 12 random nucleotides. Each sample yielded at least 2.5 million CDR3-containing paired-end reads. All of the RNA was converted into first-strand cDNA using the Mint cDNA synthesis kit, with a TRBC-specific oligonucleotide serving as the primer. All cDNA was treated with uracil-DNA glycosylase and then went through a first 18-cycle PCR with the universal primers M1SS and BC2_uni_R. The authors' pipeline ran thus. For normalization, 1 million high-quality reads, each with a distinct molecular identifier, were randomly selected from each sample. Reads sharing molecular identifiers were discarded rather than binned into consensus sequences. CDR3 identification, clonotype clustering and error correction used MiTCR with a Q25 quality threshold and the strictest error-elimination algorithm. A nonparametric unseen species model using Euler transformation provided a lower-bound estimate of total TCR beta diversity. The public reads were reanalyzed by TCRdb: fastp trimming at Q25, MiXCR alignment, in-frame beta chains only. A single entry per CDR3 protein holds the most common genes and DNA from its merged rows. What appears here as the V and J calls and clone size reflects TCRdb's work, not the paper's. The sample records about 680,000 distinct CDR3 sequences, about half of which are singletons. The ten biggest clones cover around a third of the sample.

Donors were under 40 systemically healthy Caucasian individuals from Russia aged about 6 to 100 years. Each donor gave approximately 9.3 milliliters of peripheral blood, collected into EDTA-treated Vacutainer tubes. Ficoll-Paque density-gradient centrifugation was used to isolate PBMCs, with at least 6.5 million obtained per sample. Total RNA, at least 6 micrograms per sample, was extracted from PBMCs with Trizol reagent. For every donor, flow cytometry on a PBMC aliquot measured the percentage of naive CD45RAhigh/CD27high T cells. The CDR3 runs 15 residues from the cysteine to the phenylalanine. Only the CDR3 DNA stays, 45 bases, in frame from base 1. V and J are truncated by 0 bases and 8 bases respectively, leaving an intervening sequence of 14 bases. CDR1 and CDR2, looked up from the germline V gene, are LGHNA and YNFKEQ.

The sample taken for sequencing was blood. The chain employs TRBV4-2 and TRBJ2-1, and TRBD2 may be the D gene, going by 5 matching bases. The receptor was derived from a woman in her fifties or sixties in good health. CDR3 protein: CASSQEPGMADEQFF. The base sequence is TGTGCCAGCAGCCAAGAACCCGGGATGGCTGATGAGCAGTTCTTC.